The rows below give T cell receptor beta chains drawn from one sample of a study of OX40 agonist ivuxolimab in advanced cancers. Assay: immunoSEQ multiplex PCR; the TCRdb copy retains only in-frame clones and omits some. Among roughly 63,000 clones listed, roughly nine tenths were seen once. The sample here was CD4+ or CD8+ T cells sorted from blood, taken in a trial of the OX40 agonist ivuxolimab. The origin of the receptors is an adult with an advanced solid tumor such as melanoma, head and neck, liver or kidney cancer. CDR3s include the opening cysteine and the closing phenylalanine or tryptophan. A D gene is named only where the DNA matches it firmly. The size field is filled for only some rows; it gives once, few, many or a size class.

D gene,clone size,V gene,J gene,CDR3 protein,CDR3 DNA
TRBD2,.,TRBV7-2,TRBJ2-1,CASSFRFGTSGLSYNEQFF,TGTGCCAGCAGTTTTAGGTTCGGGACTAGCGGTCTCTCCTACAATGAGCAGTTCTTC
.,.,TRBV6-5,TRBJ1-2,CASRETGTLERGYTF,TGTGCCAGCAGGGAAACCGGGACCTTGGAGCGGGGCTACACCTTC
.,.,TRBV11-2,TRBJ2-7,CASRGGPEQYF,TGTGCCAGCAGGGGGGGGCCCGAGCAGTACTTC
.,.,TRBV19,TRBJ1-5,CASSLGGVRPQHF,TGTGCCAGTAGCCTGGGGGGAGTGCGGCCCCAGCATTTT
TRBD2,.,TRBV4-1,TRBJ2-3,CASSPHTSGGGRDTQYF,TGCGCCAGCAGCCCACATACTAGCGGGGGGGGGCGAGATACGCAGTATTTT
.,.,TRBV5-6,TRBJ1-2,CASSLHPQEGYTF,TGTGCCAGCAGCCTCCACCCCCAGGAGGGCTACACCTTC
.,.,TRBV9,TRBJ2-7,CASSVVGESSYEQYF,TGTGCCAGCAGCGTAGTCGGGGAGAGCTCCTACGAGCAGTACTTC
TRBD1,.,TRBV7-3,TRBJ1-6,CASSFRQGYNSPLHF,TGTGCCAGCAGCTTCCGACAGGGGTATAATTCACCCCTCCACTTT
.,.,TRBV6-1,TRBJ1-4,CAGSLGPTNEKLFF,TGTGCCGGCTCCCTAGGGCCAACTAATGAAAAACTGTTTTTT
.,.,TRBV6-1,TRBJ1-2,CASSNIGTVNYGYTF,TGTGCCAGCAGTAATATCGGGACTGTAAACTATGGCTACACCTTC
.,.,TRBV4-1,TRBJ1-1,CASSQSGQNTEAFF,TGCGCCAGCAGCCAATCGGGACAGAACACTGAAGCTTTCTTT
.,.,TRBV5-1,TRBJ2-3,CASSTTSGDPHPDTQYF,TGCGCCAGCAGCACAACTTCAGGGGATCCTCACCCAGATACGCAGTATTTT
.,.,TRBV5-5,TRBJ1-4,CASSLGHATNEKLFF,TGTGCCAGCAGCTTGGGACATGCAACTAATGAAAAACTGTTTTTT
.,few,TRBV27,TRBJ1-1,CASRRAVFMNTEAFF,TGTGCCAGCAGGCGGGCAGTATTTATGAACACTGAAGCTTTCTTT
.,.,TRBV7-6,TRBJ1-4,CASSLHGNEKLFF,TGTGCCAGCAGCTTACACGGTAATGAAAAACTGTTTTTT
.,.,TRBV7-9,TRBJ2-7,CASSRDTGEQYF,TGTGCCAGCAGCCGGGACACGGGAGAGCAGTACTTC
.,.,TRBV7-8,TRBJ1-1,CASSLAAAKNTEAFF,TGTGCCAGCAGCCTGGCAGCGGCGAAGAACACTGAAGCTTTCTTT
.,.,TRBV13,TRBJ2-3,CASSGMGGTDTQYF,TGTGCCAGCAGCGGGATGGGGGGCACAGATACGCAGTATTTT
.,.,TRBV18,TRBJ1-5,CASSPSGNNQPQHF,TGTGCCAGCTCACCTTCGGGGAACAATCAGCCCCAGCATTTT
.,once,TRBV4-1,TRBJ2-5,CASSQWRKETQYF,TGCGCCAGCAGCCAATGGCGGAAAGAGACCCAGTACTTC
TRBD2,once,TRBV4-1,TRBJ2-1,CASKGTSGPYNEQFF,TGCGCCAGCAAAGGGACTAGCGGACCGTACAATGAGCAGTTCTTC